This TCR beta chain was captured by sequencing in a study of cytomegalovirus exposure and HLA in healthy donors. Primers: 60 Vbeta forward and 13 Jbeta reverse. The method was immunoSEQ multiplex PCR; TCRdb's version includes in-frame clones alone and lacks a portion of them. This sample has approximately 92,000 clones, with 77% found just once. General observations from the study: Donors were assumed by presence/absence analyses to have roughly uniform sequencing depth. Later on, an analysis found that several of the most significant clusters appeared to be linked to common viral pathogens, which included parvovirus B19.

CDR1 and CDR2 (germline): MDHEN, SYDVKM. The CDR3 runs to 15 residues. V was trimmed by 3 bases and J by 10 bases, leaving 16 bases between them. In the case of this clone: Its specificity is unknown.

V usage is TRBV28 and J usage is TRBJ1-6, with D unresolved. The clonotype originates from a man between 45 and 60 years old in good health and CMV-seropositive. The sample taken for sequencing was PBMCs. Here the CDR3 reads CASSFSLRAGSPLHF. CDR3 sequence (DNA): TGTGCCAGCAGTTTCTCGTTAAGGGCGGGATCACCCCTCCACTTT.